This entry features one T cell receptor beta chain sequence. Its target is unknown. The record originates from a study of blood T cells in healthy people across ages. The overall study: Template switching captured about one barcoded beta molecule per two T cells. Overall study results and limits: Older age went with lower TCR beta diversity per million T cells, in a roughly linear way. The study lacked donor CMV status, which possibly confounded expanded clonotype changes.

The V end lost 4 bases, the J end lost 6 bases, and 7 bases lay between the germline ends. CDR3 size: 12 residues. CDR1 and CDR2 from the germline V gene are MNHEY and SMNVEV (reference sequence). It was with a sample-barcoded 5' primer and a J-beta primer mix that a second PCR of about 7 to 12 cycles was run. A template-switch adaptor that had 12 random nucleotides put a tag on each cDNA molecule. MiXCR was run by TCRdb on the 5' RACE reads, yielding one entry per CDR3 protein. The sample records over a million distinct CDR3 sequences, less than 45% being singletons. Sequenced material: blood. The TCR originated in a young woman in good health. The chain employs TRBV27 and TRBJ1-5; D gene ambiguous. CDR3 DNA sequence: TGTGCCAGCAGTTCTATAGGTCAGCCCCAGCATTTT. Its translation: CASSSIGQPQHF.